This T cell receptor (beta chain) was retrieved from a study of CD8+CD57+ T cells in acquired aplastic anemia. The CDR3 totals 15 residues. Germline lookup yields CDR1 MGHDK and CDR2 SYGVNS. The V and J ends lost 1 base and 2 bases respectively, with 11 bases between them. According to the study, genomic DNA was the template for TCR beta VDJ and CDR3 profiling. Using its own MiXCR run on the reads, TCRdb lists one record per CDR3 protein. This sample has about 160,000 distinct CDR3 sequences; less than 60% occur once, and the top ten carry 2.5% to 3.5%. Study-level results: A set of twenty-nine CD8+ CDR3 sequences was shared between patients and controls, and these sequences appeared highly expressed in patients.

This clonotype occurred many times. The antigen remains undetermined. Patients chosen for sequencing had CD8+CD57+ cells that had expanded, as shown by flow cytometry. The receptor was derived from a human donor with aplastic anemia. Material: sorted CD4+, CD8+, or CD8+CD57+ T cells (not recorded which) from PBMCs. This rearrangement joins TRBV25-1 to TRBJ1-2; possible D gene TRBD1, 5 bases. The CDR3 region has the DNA TGTGCCAGCAGTGAATCGCCGACAGTCAACTATGGCTACACCTTC. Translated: CASSESPTVNYGYTF.